Here is one TCR beta chain with its context. The antigen it binds to is not known. Base quality data are lacking; no much larger clone is found one base away. This entry is derived from a study of T cell changes during pregnancy in multiple sclerosis (dated by TCRdb to the late 2010s). As for the study more broadly: Changes in the T cell repertoire over the course of pregnancy were examined in this study in women with multiple sclerosis.

Library construction relied on the immunoSEQ multiplex PCR assay. TCRdb provides this immuneACCESS table in a form limited to in-frame rearrangements. Some clones are lacking; in checked studies, under half of them reflect an unresolved V gene, and why the rest are absent is not known. The sample records approximately 46,000 clones, 92% of which are singletons. The top ten hold nearly 0.4% of the sample. CDR1 and CDR2 are read off the germline V gene as SGHTA and FQGNSA. Trimming removed 2 bases from V and 4 bases from J; the gene matches leave 7 bases unexplained. The CDR3 numbers 16 residues from cysteine through phenylalanine. Just the 48-base CDR3 DNA is kept, in frame starting at base 1.

Source: CD4+ T cells from peripheral blood mononuclear cells, taken after pregnancy. The sequence was obtained from a female donor with multiple sclerosis, enrolled in a pregnancy study. The chain couples TRBV7-2 to TRBJ1-3; 8 of the junction bases match TRBD1. For the CDR3, the sequence is CASSLTGTGLGNTIYF. Here is the DNA: TGTGCCAGCAGCTTAACGGGGACAGGACTAGGAAACACCATATATTTT.